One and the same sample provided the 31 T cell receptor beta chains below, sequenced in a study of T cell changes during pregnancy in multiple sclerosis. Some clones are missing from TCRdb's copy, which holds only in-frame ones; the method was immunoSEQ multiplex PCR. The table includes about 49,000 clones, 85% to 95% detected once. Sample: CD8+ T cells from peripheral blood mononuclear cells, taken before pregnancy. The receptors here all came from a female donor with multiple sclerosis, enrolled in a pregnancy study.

CDR3: CASSLSPVGTSGRTNTGELFF. The DNA for the CDR3 is TGCGCCAGCAGCTTGTCGCCGGTAGGGACTAGCGGGAGAACGAACACCGGGGAGCTGTTTTTT. The genes are TRBV5-1 and TRBJ2-2, with 14 bases identical to TRBD2. CDR1 is SGHRS, CDR2 YFSETQ, per germline. V lost 1 base and J lost 0; bases outside the gene matches: 11. The CDR3 is made up of 21 amino acids.

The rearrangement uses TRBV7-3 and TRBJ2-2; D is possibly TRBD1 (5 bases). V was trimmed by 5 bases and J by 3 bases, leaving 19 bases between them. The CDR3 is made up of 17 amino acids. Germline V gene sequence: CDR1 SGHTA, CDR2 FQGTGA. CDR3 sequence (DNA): TGTGCCAGCAGCCGAACAGGAAAAGGGCATCACACCGGGGAGCTGTTTTTT. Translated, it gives CASSRTGKGHHTGELFF.

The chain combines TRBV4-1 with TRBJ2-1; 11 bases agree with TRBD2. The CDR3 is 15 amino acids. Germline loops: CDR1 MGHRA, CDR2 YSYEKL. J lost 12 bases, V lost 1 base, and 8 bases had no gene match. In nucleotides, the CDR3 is TGCGCCAGCAGCCAAGTGGCTAGCGGGAGGAGGGCGCAGTTCTTC. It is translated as CASSQVASGRRAQFF.

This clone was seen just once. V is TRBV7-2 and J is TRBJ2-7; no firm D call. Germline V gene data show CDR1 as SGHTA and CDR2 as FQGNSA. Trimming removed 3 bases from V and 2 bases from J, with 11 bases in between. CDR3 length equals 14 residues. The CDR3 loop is CASSLYAVTYEQYF. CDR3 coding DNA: TGTGCCAGCAGCTTGTACGCGGTAACCTACGAGCAGTACTTC.

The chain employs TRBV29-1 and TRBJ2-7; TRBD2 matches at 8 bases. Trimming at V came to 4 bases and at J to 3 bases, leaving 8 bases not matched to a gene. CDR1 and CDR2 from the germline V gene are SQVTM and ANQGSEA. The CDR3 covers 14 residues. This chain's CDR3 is CSVVWRGASYEQYF. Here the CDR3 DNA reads TGCAGCGTTGTCTGGCGGGGGGCTAGCTACGAGCAGTACTTC.

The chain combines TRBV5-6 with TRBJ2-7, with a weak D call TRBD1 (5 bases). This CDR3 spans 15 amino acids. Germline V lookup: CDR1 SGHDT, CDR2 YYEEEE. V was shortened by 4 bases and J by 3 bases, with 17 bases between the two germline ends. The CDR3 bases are TGTGCCAGCAGCACATCCGACAGAAAACTCTACGAGCAGTACTTC. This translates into CASSTSDRKLYEQYF.

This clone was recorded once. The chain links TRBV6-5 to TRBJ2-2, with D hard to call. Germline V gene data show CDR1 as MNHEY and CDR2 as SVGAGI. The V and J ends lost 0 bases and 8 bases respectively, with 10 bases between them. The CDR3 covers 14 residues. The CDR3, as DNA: TGTGCCAGCAGTTACTCGCAGAATGTGGGGGAGCTGTTTTTT. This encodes CASSYSQNVGELFF.

Here the CDR3 reads CASSPRTGAINTEAFF. The CDR3 DNA reads TGTGCCAGCAGCCCTAGGACAGGAGCTATTAACACTGAAGCTTTCTTT. This chain joins TRBV11-1 and TRBJ1-1, with TRBD1 matching 7 bases. J gave up 2 bases and V 5 bases, and 11 bases lay outside the gene matches. The germline CDR1 and CDR2 sequences are SGHAT and FQDESV (reference sequence). CDR3 length: 16 residues.

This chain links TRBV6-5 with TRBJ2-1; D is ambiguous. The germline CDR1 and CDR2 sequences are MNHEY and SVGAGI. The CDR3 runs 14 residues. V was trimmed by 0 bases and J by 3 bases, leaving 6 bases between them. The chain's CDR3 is CASSYSANYNEQFF. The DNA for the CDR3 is TGTGCCAGCAGTTACTCAGCGAACTACAATGAGCAGTTCTTC.

Here the CDR3 reads CASSSGSDYEQYF. The DNA of the CDR3 is TGTGCCAGCAGTAGCGGGAGTGACTACGAGCAGTACTTC. This chain connects TRBV27 to TRBJ2-7; 8 bases are a match to TRBD2. Per germline, CDR1 MNHEY and CDR2 SMNVEV (reference sequence). The CDR3 extends over 13 amino acids. Germline trimming cut 5 bases from V and 3 bases from J; bases unmatched to any gene: 3.

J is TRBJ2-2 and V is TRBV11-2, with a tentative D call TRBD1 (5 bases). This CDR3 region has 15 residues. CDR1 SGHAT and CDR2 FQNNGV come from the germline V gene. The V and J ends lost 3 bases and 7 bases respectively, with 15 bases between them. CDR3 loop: CASSFSRSGHGELFF. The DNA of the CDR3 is TGTGCCAGCAGCTTCTCTAGATCAGGACACGGGGAGCTGTTTTTT.

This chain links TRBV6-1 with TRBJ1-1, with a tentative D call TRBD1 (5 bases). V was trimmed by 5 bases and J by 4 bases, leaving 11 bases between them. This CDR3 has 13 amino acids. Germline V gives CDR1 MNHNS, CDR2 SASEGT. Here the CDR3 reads CASSSGGSTEAFF. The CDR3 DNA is TGTGCCAGCAGTTCCGGGGGGAGCACTGAAGCTTTCTTT.

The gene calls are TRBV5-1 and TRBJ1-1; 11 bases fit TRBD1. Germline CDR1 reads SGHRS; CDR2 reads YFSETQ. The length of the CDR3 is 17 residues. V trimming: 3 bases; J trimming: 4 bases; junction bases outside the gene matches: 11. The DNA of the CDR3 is TGCGCCAGCAGCTCCGGGACAGGGGGATCCCGGGGCACTGAAGCTTTCTTT. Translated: CASSSGTGGSRGTEAFF. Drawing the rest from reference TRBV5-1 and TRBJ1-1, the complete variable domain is KAGVTQTPRYLIKTRGQQVTLSCSPISGHRSVSWYQQTPGQGLQFLFEYFSETQRNKGNFPGRFSGRQFSNSRSEMNVSTLELGDSALYLCASSSGTGGSRGTEAFFGQGTRLTVV.

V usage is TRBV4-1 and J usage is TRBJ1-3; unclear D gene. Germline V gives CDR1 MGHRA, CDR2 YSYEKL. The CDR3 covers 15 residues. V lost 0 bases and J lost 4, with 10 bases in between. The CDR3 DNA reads TGCGCCAGCAGCCAAGATGCCGGGGTCGGAAACACCATATATTTT. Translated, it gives CASSQDAGVGNTIYF.

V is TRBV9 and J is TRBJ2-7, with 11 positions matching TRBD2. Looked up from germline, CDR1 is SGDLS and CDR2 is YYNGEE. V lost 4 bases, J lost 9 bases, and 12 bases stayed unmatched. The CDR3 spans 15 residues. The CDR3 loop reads CASSLSSSGRSAQYF. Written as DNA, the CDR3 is TGTGCCAGCAGCTTATCCTCTAGCGGGAGGTCCGCGCAGTACTTC.

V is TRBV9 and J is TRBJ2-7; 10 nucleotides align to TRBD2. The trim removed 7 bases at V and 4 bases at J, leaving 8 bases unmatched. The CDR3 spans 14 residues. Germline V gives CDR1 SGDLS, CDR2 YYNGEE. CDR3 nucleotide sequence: TGTGCCAGCGGAGGGGCTAGCGGGAGTTACGAGCAGTACTTC. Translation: CASGGASGSYEQYF.

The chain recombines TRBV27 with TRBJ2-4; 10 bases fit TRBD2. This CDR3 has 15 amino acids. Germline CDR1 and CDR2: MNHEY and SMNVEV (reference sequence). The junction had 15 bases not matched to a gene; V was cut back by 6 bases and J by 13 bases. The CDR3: CASRPSLAGGLGQYF. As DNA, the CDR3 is TGTGCCAGCAGACCCAGTTTAGCGGGGGGTCTAGGGCAGTACTTC.

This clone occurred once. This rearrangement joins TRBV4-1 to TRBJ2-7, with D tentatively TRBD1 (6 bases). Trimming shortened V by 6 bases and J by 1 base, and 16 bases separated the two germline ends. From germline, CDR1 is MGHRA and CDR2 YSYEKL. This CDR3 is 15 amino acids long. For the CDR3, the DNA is TGCGCCAGCAGTCGACACGCGGACAGATCCTACGAGCAGTACTTC. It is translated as CASSRHADRSYEQYF.

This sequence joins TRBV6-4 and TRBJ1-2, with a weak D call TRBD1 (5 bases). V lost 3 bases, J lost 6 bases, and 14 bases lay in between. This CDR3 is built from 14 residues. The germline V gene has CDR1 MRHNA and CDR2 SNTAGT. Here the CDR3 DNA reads TGTGCCAGCAGTGAATCTTCCCCAGGGAATGGCTACACCTTC. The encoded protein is CASSESSPGNGYTF.

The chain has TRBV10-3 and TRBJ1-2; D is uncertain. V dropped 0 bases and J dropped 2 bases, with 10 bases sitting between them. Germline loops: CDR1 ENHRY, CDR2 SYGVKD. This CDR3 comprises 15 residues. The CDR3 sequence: CAISESSGLNYGYTF. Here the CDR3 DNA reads TGTGCCATCAGTGAGTCTAGTGGACTGAACTATGGCTACACCTTC.

The CDR3 DNA is TGTGCCACCAGCCGCCGACTAGCGGAGAGACACCAAGAGACCCAGTACTTC. It specifies CATSRRLAERHQETQYF. The chain employs TRBV15 and TRBJ2-5; 9 positions agree with TRBD2. Trimming removed 5 bases from V and 0 bases from J; junction bases left unmatched: 10. The CDR3 totals 17 residues. Germline V gene data show CDR1 as LNHNV and CDR2 as YYDKDF (reference sequence).

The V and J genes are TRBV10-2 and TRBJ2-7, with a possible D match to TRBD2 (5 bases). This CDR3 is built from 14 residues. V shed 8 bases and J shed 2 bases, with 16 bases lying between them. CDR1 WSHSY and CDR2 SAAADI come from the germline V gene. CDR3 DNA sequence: TGCGCCAGCGTCGCGGGCCCTGGGCCCTACGAGCAGTACTTC. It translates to CASVAGPGPYEQYF.

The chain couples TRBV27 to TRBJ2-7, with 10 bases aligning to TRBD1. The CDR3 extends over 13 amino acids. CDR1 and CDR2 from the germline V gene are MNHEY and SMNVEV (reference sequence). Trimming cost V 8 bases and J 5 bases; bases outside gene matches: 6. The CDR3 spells CASRGQGVHEQYF. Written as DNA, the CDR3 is TGTGCCAGCCGTGGACAGGGGGTCCACGAGCAGTACTTC.

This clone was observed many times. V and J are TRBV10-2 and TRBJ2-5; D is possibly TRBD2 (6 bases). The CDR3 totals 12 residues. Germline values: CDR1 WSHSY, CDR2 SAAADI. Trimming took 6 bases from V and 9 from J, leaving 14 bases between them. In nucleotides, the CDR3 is TGCGCCAGCAGGGGGACTGGGTCGGCCCAGTACTTC. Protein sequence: CASRGTGSAQYF.

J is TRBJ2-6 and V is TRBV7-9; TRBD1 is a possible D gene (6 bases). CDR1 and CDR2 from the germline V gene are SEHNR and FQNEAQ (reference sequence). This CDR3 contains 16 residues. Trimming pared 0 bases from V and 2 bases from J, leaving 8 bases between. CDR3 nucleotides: TGTGCCAGCAGCTTAGCCGGGACACCTGGGGCCAACGTCCTGACTTTC. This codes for CASSLAGTPGANVLTF. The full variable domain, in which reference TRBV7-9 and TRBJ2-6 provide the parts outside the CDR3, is DTGVSQNPRHKITKRGQNVTFRCDPISEHNRLYWYRQTLGQGPEFLTYFQNEAQLEKSRLLSDRFSAERPKGSFSTLEIQRTEQGDSAMYLCASSLAGTPGANVLTFGAGSRLTVL.

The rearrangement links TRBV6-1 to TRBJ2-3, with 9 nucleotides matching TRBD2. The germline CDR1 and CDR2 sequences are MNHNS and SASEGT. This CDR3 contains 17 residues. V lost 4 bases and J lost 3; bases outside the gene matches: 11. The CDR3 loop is CASSVGAGGGSTDTQYF. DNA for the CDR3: TGTGCCAGCAGTGTAGGAGCGGGAGGAGGTTCAACAGATACGCAGTATTTT.

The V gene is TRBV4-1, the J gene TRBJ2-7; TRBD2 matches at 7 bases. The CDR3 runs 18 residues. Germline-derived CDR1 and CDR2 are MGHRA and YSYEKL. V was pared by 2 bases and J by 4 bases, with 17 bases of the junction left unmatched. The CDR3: CASSQRSSSGGSWYEQYF. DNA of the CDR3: TGCGCCAGCAGCCAACGCTCTTCGTCGGGAGGCAGCTGGTACGAGCAGTACTTC.

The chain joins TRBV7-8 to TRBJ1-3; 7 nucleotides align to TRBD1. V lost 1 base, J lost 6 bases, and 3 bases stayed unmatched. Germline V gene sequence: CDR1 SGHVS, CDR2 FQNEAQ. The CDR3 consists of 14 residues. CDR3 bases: TGTGCCAGCAGCTTAGGACAGGGTTTAAACACCATATATTTT. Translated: CASSLGQGLNTIYF.

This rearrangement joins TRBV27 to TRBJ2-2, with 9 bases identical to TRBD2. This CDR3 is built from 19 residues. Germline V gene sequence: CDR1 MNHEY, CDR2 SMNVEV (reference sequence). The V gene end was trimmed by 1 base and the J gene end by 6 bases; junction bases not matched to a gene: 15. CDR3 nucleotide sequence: TGTGCCAGCAGTTTATTGCGGGAGGGCCTAGGAGAAGGTTCCGGGGAGCTGTTTTTT. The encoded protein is CASSLLREGLGEGSGELFF.

The CDR3: CASSRVGDGLAGVGELFF. CDR3 coding DNA: TGTGCCAGCAGCCGAGTGGGGGACGGACTAGCGGGAGTTGGGGAGCTGTTTTTT. The chain couples TRBV7-6 to TRBJ2-2; 13 bases fit TRBD2. Looked up from germline, CDR1 is SGHVS and CDR2 is FNYEAQ. V was clipped by 5 bases and J by 8 bases; unmatched bases: 14. The CDR3 contains 18 residues.

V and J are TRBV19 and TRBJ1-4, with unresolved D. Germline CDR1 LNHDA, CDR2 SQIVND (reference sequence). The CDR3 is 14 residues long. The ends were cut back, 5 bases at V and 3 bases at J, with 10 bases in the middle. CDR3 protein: CASSPSRSNEKLFF. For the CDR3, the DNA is TGTGCCAGTAGTCCATCGAGGTCTAATGAAAAACTGTTTTTT.